This entry describes one TCR beta chain. The data derive from a study of cytomegalovirus exposure and HLA in healthy donors. Both 60 Vbeta primers and 13 Jbeta primers went into the PCR. Produced via immunoSEQ multiplex PCR; TCRdb's table is partial and in-frame only. Among around 100,000 clones, about 80% were seen once, and the ten largest hold about 5.4%. The sequenced material came from PBMCs. The TCR sequence derives from a woman aged 18-30 years in good health and CMV-seropositive.

This CDR3 is CASSLGRTGLNTEAFF. The CDR3 DNA reads as TGTGCCAGCAGCCTCGGTCGGACAGGGTTGAACACTGAAGCTTTCTTT. This rearrangement joins TRBV5-5 to TRBJ1-1; 8 bases line up with TRBD1. Trimming cost V 4 bases and J 0 bases; bases outside gene matches: 8. Per germline, CDR1 SGHKS and CDR2 YYEKEE (reference sequence). The CDR3 runs to 16 residues.